This TCR beta chain was sequenced for a study of blood T cell repertoires in COVID-19. For the study at large: Researchers got acute and convalescent COVID-19 samples from the United States, Italy and Spain.

Data came from immunoSEQ multiplex PCR; TCRdb stores just in-frame clones and leaves some out. This table has nearly 95,000 clones, roughly 84% appearing once. This CDR3 is built from 12 residues. The ends were cut back, 8 bases at V and 4 bases at J, with 14 bases in the middle. Germline CDR1 reads GTSNPN; CDR2 reads SVGIG (reference sequence). This chain uses TRBV30 with TRBJ1-1, with D perhaps matching TRBD1 (6 bases). Sequenced sample: peripheral blood. This receptor was identified in a woman at least 80 years old with acute or convalescent COVID-19. CDR3 nucleotides: TGTGCCAGCAGGGGTTTTGGCACTGAAGCTTTCTTT. Amino acids: CASRGFGTEAFF.